Detailed here is one T cell receptor beta chain. This sample is part of a study of monozygotic twins with inflammatory bowel disease. The CDR3 runs 17 residues. Germline CDR1 MNHEY, CDR2 SMNVEV (reference sequence). Every sample had its cDNA made across eight separate reactions. Incorporation of UMIs carrying a 6-nucleotide sample barcode was performed by template switching. TCRdb re-called the 5' RACE reads; every CDR3 protein appears as one record, without DNA. This table holds a few hundred thousand distinct CDR3 sequences. The clonotype originates from a human donor with ulcerative colitis or Crohn's disease, or a healthy co-twin of an affected twin (not recorded which). The J gene is TRBJ2-1, the V gene TRBV27; the D call of TRBD2 rests on TCRdb alone, since no DNA is present to check it. Sequencing was performed on blood. The CDR3 reads CASSPEIGREGYNEQFF.